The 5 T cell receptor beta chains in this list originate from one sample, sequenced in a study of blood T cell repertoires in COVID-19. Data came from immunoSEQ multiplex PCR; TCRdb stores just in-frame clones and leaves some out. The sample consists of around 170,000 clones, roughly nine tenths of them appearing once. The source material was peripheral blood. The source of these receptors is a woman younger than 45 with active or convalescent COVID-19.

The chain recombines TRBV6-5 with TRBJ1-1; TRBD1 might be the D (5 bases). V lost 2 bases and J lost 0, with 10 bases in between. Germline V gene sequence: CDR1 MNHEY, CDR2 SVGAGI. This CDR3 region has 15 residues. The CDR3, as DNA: TGTGCCAGCAGTTACAGCGGGGACCTGAACACTGAAGCTTTCTTT. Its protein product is CASSYSGDLNTEAFF.

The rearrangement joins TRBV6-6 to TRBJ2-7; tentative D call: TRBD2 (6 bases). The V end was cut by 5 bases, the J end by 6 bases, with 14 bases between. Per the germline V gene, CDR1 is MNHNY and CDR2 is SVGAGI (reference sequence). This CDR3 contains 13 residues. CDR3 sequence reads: CASSRGNSVEQYF. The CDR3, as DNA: TGTGCCAGCAGTCGCGGGAATAGCGTCGAGCAGTACTTC.

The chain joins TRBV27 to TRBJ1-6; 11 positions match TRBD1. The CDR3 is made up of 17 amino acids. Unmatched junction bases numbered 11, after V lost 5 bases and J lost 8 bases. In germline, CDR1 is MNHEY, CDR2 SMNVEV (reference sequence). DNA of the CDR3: TGTGCCAGCAGTCGAACCCGCCGGGACAGGGGGGATTCACCCCTCCACTTT. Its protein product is CASSRTRRDRGDSPLHF.

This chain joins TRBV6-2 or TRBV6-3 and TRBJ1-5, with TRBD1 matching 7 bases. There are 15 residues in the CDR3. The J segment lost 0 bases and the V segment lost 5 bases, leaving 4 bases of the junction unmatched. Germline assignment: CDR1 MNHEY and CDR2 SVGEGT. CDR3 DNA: TGTGCCAGCAGTCTGGGACAGTATAGCAATCAGCCCCAGCATTTT. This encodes CASSLGQYSNQPQHF.

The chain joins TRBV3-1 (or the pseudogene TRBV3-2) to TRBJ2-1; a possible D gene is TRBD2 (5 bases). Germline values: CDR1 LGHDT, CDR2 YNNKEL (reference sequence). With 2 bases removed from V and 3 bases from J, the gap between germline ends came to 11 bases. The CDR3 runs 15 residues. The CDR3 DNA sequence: TGTGCCAGCAGCCAACTAGGAGGAGGCTACAATGAGCAGTTCTTC. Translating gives CASSQLGGGYNEQFF.